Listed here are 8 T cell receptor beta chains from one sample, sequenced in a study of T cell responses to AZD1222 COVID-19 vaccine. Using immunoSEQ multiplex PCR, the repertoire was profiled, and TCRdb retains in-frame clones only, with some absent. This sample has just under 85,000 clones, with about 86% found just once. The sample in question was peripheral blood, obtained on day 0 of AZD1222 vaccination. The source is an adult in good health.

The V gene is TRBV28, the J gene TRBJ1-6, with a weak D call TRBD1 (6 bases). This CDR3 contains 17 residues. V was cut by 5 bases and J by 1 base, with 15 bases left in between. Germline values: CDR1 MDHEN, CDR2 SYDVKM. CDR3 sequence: CASSAPGGASYNSPLHF. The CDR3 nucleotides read TGTGCCAGCAGTGCCCCGGGGGGGGCATCCTATAATTCACCCCTCCACTTT.

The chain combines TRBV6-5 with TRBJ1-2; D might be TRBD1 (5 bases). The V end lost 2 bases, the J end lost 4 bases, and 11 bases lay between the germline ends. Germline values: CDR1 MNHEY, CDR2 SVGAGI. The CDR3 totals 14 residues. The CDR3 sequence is CASSYRDVGYGYTF. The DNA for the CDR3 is TGTGCCAGCAGTTACAGGGACGTGGGCTATGGCTACACCTTC.

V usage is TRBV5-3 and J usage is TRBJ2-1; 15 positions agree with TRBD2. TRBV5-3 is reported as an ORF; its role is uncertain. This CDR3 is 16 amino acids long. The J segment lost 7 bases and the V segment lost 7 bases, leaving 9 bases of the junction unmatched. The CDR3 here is CARPHTGTSGGNEQFF. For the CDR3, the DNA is TGTGCCAGACCCCACACGGGGACTAGCGGGGGGAATGAGCAGTTCTTC.

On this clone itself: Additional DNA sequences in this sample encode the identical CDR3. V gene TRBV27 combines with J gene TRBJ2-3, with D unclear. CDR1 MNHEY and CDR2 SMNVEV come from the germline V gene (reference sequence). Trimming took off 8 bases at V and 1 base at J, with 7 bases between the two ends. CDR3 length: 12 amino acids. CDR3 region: CASGRRTDTQYF. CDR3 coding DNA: TGTGCCAGCGGCAGGCGCACAGATACGCAGTATTTT.

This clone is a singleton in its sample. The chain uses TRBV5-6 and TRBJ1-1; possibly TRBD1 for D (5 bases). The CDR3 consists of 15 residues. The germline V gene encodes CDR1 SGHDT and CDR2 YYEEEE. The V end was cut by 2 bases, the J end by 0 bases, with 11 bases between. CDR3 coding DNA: TGTGCCAGCAGCTTAGCCGACAGACTGAACACTGAAGCTTTCTTT. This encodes CASSLADRLNTEAFF.

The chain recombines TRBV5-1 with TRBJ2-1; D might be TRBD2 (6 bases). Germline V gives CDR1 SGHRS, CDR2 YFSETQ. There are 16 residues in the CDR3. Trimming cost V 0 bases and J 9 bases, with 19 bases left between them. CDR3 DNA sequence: TGCGCCAGCAGCTTGGCCGGGACCGGAGGGGTTAGTGAGCAGTTCTTC. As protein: CASSLAGTGGVSEQFF.

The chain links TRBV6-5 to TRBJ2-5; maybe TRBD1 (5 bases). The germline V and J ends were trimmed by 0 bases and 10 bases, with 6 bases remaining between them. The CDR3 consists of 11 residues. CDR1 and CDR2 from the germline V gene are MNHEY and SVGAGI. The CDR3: CASSYSGLQYF. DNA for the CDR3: TGTGCCAGCAGTTACTCGGGGCTCCAGTACTTC.

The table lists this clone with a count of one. The CDR3: CASSYVGAGYEQYF. CDR3 coding DNA: TGTGCCAGTAGTTACGTGGGCGCAGGGTACGAGCAGTACTTC. The chain couples TRBV19 to TRBJ2-7; a weak D match, TRBD1 (5 bases). This CDR3 comprises 14 residues. Germline CDR1 and CDR2: LNHDA and SQIVND (reference sequence). V shed 5 bases and J shed 4 bases, with 15 bases lying between them.